This TCR beta chain was sequenced in a study of T-cell memory formation after mild COVID-19. Study-level points and caveats: Later expanders leaned CD4+, whereas day 15 to 85 contracting clones were balanced CD4/CD8.

On this clonotype: The target antigen is unknown.

This CDR3 region has 17 residues. Germline CDR1 and CDR2: SGHTA and FQGTGA. V shed 7 bases and J shed 3 bases, with 25 bases lying between them. One entry per CDR3 protein results from TCRdb running MiXCR on the 5' RACE reads. Of hundreds of thousands of distinct CDR3 sequences listed, about a sixth are singletons. The chain couples TRBV7-3 to TRBJ2-7; D is possibly TRBD2 (5 bases). Sequenced input: PBMCs or a T cell subset sorted from them (not recorded which). This TCR was recovered from a man in his late teens or twenties who had mild COVID-19 (a few samples of this study predate the infection). Cell type and time point are not known. The CDR3 is CASTQEVEISSYYEQYF. CDR3 DNA: TGTGCCAGCACCCAGGAGGTGGAGATTTCGAGCTACTACGAGCAGTACTTC.